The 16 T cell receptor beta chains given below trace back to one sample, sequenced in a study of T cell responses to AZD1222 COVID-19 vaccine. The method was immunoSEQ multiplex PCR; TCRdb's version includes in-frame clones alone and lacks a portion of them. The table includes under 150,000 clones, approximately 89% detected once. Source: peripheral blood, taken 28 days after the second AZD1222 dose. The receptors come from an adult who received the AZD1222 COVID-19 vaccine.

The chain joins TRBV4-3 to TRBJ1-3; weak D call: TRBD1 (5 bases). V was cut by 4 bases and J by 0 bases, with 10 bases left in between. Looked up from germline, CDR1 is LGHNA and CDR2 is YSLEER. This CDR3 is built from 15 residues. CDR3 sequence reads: CASSRDGGSGNTIYF. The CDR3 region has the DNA TGCGCCAGCAGCCGAGACGGGGGCTCTGGAAACACCATATATTTT.

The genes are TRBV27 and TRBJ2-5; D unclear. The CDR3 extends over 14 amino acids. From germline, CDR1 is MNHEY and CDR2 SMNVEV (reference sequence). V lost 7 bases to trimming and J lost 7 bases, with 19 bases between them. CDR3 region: CASMGRTDYGTQYF. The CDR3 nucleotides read TGTGCCAGCATGGGCAGGACGGATTATGGGACCCAGTACTTC.

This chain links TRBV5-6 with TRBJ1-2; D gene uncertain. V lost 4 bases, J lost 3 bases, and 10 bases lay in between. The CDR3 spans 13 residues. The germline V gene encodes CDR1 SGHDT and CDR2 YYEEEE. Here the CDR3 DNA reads TGTGCCAGCAGCCCGGACCCATACTATGGCTACACCTTC. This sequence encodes CASSPDPYYGYTF.

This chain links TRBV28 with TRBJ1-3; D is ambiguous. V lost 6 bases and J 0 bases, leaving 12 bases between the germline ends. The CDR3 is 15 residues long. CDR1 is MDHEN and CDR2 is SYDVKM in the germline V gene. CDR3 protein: CASSGLTISGNTIYF. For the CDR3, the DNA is TGTGCCAGCAGCGGATTGACTATCTCTGGAAACACCATATATTTT.

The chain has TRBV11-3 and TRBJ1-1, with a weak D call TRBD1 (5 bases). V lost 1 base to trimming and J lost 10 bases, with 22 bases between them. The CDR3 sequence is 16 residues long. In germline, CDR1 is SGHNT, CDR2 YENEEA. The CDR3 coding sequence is TGTGCCAGCAGCTTAGTGGAGGGGCAGCGCGAGACACCAGCTTTCTTT. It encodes CASSLVEGQRETPAFF.

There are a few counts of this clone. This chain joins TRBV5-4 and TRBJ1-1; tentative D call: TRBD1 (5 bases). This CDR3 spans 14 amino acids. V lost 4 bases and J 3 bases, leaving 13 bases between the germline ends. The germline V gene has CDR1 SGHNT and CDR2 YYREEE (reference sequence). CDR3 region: CASSPGGGDTEAFF. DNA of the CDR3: TGTGCCAGCAGCCCGGGCGGGGGTGACACTGAAGCTTTCTTT.

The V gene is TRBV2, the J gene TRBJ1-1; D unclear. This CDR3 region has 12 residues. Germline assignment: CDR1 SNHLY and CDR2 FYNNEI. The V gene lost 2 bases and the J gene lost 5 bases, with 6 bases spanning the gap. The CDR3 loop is CASSESFTEAFF. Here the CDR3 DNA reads TGTGCCAGCAGTGAAAGTTTTACTGAAGCTTTCTTT.

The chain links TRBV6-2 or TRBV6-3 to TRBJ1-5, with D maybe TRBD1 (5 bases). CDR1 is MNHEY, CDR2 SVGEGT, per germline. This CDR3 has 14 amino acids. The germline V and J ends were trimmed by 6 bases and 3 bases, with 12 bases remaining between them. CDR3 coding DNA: TGTGCCAGCAGCTGGGGGTCGAACAATCAGCCCCAGCATTTT. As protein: CASSWGSNNQPQHF.

The CDR3 bases are TGTGCCAGCAGTTACTCGAAGCGGCGGGGGAGGAAAGATACGCAGTATTTT. Translated, it gives CASSYSKRRGRKDTQYF. This chain connects TRBV6-7 to TRBJ2-3, with 7 positions matching TRBD2. TRBV6-7 is treated as an ORF (open reading frame) with a function not yet certain. The CDR3 extends over 17 amino acids. V shed 0 bases, J shed 5 bases, and the junction held 11 bases outside the gene matches.

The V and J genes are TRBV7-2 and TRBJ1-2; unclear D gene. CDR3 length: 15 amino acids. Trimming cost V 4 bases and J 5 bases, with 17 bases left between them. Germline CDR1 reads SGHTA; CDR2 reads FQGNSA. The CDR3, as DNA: TGTGCCAGCAGCTCATACCCTGGGGAACTTTATGGCTACACCTTC. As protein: CASSSYPGELYGYTF.

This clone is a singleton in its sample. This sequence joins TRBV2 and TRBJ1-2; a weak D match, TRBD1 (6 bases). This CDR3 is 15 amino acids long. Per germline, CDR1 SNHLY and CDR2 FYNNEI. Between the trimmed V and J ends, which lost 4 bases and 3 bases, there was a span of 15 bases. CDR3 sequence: CASSGRGGEDYGYTF. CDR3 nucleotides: TGTGCCAGCAGTGGACGGGGGGGCGAGGACTATGGCTACACCTTC.

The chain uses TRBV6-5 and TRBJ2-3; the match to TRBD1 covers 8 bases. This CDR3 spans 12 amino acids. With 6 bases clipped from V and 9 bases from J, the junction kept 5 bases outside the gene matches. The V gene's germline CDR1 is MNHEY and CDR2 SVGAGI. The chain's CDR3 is CASSGDRSTQYF. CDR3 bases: TGTGCCAGCAGCGGGGACAGGAGCACGCAGTATTTT.

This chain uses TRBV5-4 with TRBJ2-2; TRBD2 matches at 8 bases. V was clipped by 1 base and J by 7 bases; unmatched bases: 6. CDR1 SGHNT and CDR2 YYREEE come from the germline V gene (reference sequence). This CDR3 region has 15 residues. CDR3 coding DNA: TGTGCCAGCAGCTTGACCGGGGGGGCCGGCGGGGAGCTGTTTTTT. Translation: CASSLTGGAGGELFF.

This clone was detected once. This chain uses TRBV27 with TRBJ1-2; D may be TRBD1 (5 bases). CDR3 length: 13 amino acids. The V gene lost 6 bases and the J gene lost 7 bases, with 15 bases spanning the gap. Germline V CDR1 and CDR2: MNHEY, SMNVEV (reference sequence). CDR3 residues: CASSTWGDGGYTF. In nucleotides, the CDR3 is TGTGCCAGCAGCACTTGGGGGGACGGTGGCTACACCTTC.

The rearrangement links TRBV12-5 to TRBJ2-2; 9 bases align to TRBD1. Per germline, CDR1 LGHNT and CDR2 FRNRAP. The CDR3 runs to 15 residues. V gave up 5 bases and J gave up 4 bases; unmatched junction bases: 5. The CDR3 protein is CASGRTGVGTGELFF. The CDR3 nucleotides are TGTGCTAGTGGTCGGACAGGGGTCGGCACCGGGGAGCTGTTTTTT.

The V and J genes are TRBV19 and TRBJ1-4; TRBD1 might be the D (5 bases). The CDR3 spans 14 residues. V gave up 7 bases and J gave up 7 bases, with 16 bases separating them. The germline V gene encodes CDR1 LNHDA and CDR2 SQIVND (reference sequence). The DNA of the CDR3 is TGTGCCAGTACCGTATTAACAGGACCTGAAAAACTGTTTTTT. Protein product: CASTVLTGPEKLFF.